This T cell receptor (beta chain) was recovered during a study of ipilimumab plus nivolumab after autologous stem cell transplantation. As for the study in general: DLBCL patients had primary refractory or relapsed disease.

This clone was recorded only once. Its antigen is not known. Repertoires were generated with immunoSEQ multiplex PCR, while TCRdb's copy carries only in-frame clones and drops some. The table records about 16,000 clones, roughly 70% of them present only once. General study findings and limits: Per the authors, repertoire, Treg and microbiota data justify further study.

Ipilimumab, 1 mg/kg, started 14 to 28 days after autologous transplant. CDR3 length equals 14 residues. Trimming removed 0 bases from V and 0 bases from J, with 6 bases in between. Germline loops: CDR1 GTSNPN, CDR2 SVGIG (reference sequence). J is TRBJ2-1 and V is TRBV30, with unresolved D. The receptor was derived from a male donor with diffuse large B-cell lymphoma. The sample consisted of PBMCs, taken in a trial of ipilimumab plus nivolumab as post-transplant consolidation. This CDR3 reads CAWSVQSSYNEQFF. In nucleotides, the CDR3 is TGTGCCTGGAGTGTACAAAGCTCCTACAATGAGCAGTTCTTC. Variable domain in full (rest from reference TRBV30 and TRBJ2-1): SQTIHQWPATLVQPVGSPLSLECTVEGTSNPNLYWYRQAAGRGLQLLFYSVGIGQISSEVPQNLSASRPQDRQFILSSKKLLLSDSGFYLCAWSVQSSYNEQFFGPGTRLTVL.